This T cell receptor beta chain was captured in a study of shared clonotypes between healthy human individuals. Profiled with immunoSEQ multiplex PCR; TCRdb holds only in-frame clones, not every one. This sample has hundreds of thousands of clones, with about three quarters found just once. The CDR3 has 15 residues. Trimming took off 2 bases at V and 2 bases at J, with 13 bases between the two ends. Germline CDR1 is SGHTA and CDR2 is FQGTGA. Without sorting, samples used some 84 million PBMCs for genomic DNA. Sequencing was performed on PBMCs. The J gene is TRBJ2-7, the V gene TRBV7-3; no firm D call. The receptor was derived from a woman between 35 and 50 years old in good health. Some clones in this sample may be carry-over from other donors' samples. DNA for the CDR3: TGTGCCAGCAGCTTAGCCTCGGGCCCAACCTACGAGCAGTACTTC. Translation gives CASSLASGPTYEQYF.